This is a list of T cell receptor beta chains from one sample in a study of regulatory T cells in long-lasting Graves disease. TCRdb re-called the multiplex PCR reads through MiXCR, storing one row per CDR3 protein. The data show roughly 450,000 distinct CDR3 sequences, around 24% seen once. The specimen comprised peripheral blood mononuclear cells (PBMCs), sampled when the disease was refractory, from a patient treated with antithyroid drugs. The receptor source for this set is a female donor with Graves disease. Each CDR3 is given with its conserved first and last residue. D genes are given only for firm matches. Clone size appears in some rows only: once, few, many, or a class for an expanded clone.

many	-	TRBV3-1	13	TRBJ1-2	TGTGCCAGCAGCCAAGATCGTAGGTTGGGCTACACCTTC	CASSQDRRLGYTF
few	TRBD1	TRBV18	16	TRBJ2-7	TGTGCCAGCTCACCAGAAAGGGGACAGGGGACCTACGAGCAGTACTTC	CASSPERGQGTYEQYF
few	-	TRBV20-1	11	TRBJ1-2	TGCAGTGCTAGTCCTTCTCATGGCTACACCTTC	CSASPSHGYTF
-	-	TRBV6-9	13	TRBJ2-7	TGTGCCAGCAGTTACGGTCCGGGCAACGAGCAGTACTTC	CASSYGPGNEQYF
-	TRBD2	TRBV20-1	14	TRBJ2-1	TGCAGTGCTAACCGGGCTAGCGGGAGTGGGGAGCAGTTCTTC	CSANRASGSGEQFF
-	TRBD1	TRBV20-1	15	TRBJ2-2	TGCAGTGCTAGCCCGGACAGGGTGTTCGCCGGGGAGCTGTTTTTT	CSASPDRVFAGELFF
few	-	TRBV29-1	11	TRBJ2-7	-	CSVGQGASEYF
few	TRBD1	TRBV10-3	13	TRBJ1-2	TGTGCCAGCACGGACAGGGGTCAGAATGGCTACACCTTC	CASTDRGQNGYTF
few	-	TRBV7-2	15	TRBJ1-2	TGTGCCAGCAGCTTAGTGTCGACGGCCCAGGATGGCTACACCTTC	CASSLVSTAQDGYTF
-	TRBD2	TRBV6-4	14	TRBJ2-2	TGTGCCAGCAGTGATCGGGGGGACACCGGGGAGCTGTTTTTT	CASSDRGDTGELFF
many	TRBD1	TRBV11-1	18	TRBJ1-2	TGTGCCAGCAGCCAAAACATCGCCGCGGGACAGCGGAGCTATGGCTACACCTTC	CASSQNIAAGQRSYGYTF
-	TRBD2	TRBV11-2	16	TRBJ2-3	TGTGCCAGCAGCCAACAGGGTGCGGGAGGGGGGGATACGCAGTATTTT	CASSQQGAGGGDTQYF
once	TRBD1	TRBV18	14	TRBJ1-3	TGTGCCAGCTCACGACTGGACAGGGTGGACACCATATATTTT	CASSRLDRVDTIYF
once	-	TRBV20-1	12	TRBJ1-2	TGCAGTGCTCGACGGGATTACCAGGGCTACACCTTC	CSARRDYQGYTF
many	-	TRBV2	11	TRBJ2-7	TGTGCCAGCATCAGGGCCAACGAGCAGTACTTC	CASIRANEQYF
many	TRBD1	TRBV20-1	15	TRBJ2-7	TGCAGTGCTACACAATTGGGGACAGTAACCTACGAGCAGTACTTC	CSATQLGTVTYEQYF
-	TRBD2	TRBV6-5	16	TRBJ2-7	TGTGCCAGCAGTTGGGGACTAGCGGACTGGAGGTACGAGCAGTACTTC	CASSWGLADWRYEQYF
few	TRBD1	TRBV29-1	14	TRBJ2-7	TGCAGCGTTGACTTGCAGGGGGCAACGGACGAGCAGTACTTC	CSVDLQGATDEQYF
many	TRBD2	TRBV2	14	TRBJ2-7	TGTGCCAGCAGTGAAGGACTAGCGGTTTACGAGCAGTACTTC	CASSEGLAVYEQYF
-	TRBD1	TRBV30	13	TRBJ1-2	TGTGCCTGGAAGGGACAGATGAACTATGGCTACACCTTC	CAWKGQMNYGYTF
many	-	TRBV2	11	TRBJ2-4	TGTGCCAGCAATACCCAAAACATTCAGTACTTC	CASNTQNIQYF
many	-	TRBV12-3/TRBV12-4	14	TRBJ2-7	TGTGCCAGCAATCCTGTCGAGGGTTCCAACGAGCAGTACTTC	CASNPVEGSNEQYF
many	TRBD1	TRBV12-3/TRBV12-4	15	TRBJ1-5	TGTGCCAGCAGTTTAAAGGGGGCGCGGAATCAGCCCCAGCATTTT	CASSLKGARNQPQHF
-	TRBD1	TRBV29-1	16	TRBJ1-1	TGCAGCGTTGAAGGGACAGGGGGCTATTCGGGCACTGAAGCTTTCTTT	CSVEGTGGYSGTEAFF
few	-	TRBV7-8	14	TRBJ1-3	TGTGCCAGCAGCCTCATGGACTCTGGAAACACCATATATTTT	CASSLMDSGNTIYF
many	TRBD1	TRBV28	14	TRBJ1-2	TGTGCCAGCAGCACATCTGACAGGGGAGGGGGCTACACCTTC	CASSTSDRGGGYTF
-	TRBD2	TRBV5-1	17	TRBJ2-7	TGCGCCAGCAGCCAAAGCAACCTAGCGGACCCTTTCTACGAGCAGTACTTC	CASSQSNLADPFYEQYF
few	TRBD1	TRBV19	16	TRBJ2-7	TGTGCCAGTAGTACTCTCGTACAGGGGGCACTGGTCGAGCAGTACTTC	CASSTLVQGALVEQYF
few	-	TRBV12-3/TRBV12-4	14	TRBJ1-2	TGTGCCAGCAGTTTTAGACAACATTCCAGTGGCTACACCTTC	CASSFRQHSSGYTF
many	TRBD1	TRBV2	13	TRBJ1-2	TGTGCCAGCAGTGTGACAGGGGATCATGGCTACACCTTC	CASSVTGDHGYTF
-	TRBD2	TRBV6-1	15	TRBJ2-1	TGTGCCAGCACCCCTAGCGGGAGCTCCTACAATGAGCAGTTCTTC	CASTPSGSSYNEQFF
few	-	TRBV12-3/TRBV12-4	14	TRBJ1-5	TGTGCCAGCAATCCCGGGCATAAAGAACAGCCCCAGCATTTT	CASNPGHKEQPQHF
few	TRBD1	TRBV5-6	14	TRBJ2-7	TGTGCCAGCAATCTGGGACAGGGACTACGGGAGCAGTACTTC	CASNLGQGLREQYF
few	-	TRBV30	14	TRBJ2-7	TGTGCCTGGAGTACGGGACTGGGCTCCTACGAGCAGTACTTC	CAWSTGLGSYEQYF
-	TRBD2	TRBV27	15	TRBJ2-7	TGTGCCAGCAGTGGGGTATCTAGCGGGAGTTACGAGCAGTACTTC	CASSGVSSGSYEQYF
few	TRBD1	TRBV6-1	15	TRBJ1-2	TGTGCCAGCAGCCTACCGGGGACAGGGGGATACGGCTACACCTTC	CASSLPGTGGYGYTF
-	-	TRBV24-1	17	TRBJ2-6	TGTGCCACCAGTGACCCATCGGACAGCTCTGGGGCCAACGTCCTGACTTTC	CATSDPSDSSGANVLTF
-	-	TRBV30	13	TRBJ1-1	TGTGCCTGGAGTGCCTTGGGGGGAACTGAAGCTTTCTTT	CAWSALGGTEAFF
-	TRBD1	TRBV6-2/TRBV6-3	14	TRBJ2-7	TGTGCCAGCAGGTCCGGGACAGGGTCCAACGAGCAGTACTTC	CASRSGTGSNEQYF
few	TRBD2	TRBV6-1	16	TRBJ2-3	TGTGCCAGCAGTCCAGGACTAGCGGGAATGTCAGATACGCAGTATTTT	CASSPGLAGMSDTQYF
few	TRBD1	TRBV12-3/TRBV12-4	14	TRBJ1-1	TGTGCCAGCAGTCTTACAGGGGTCGGCACTGAAGCTTTCTTT	CASSLTGVGTEAFF
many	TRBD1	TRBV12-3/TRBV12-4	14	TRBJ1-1	TGTGCCAGCAGCAACCCCGGGATGCACAGGGGGATTTTCTTT	CASSNPGMHRGIFF
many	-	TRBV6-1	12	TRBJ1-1	TGTGCCAGCAGTCGAGGACTTGGATGGGCTTTCTTT	CASSRGLGWAFF